These 24 T cell receptor beta chains share one sample of origin, sequenced in a study of T-cell memory formation after mild COVID-19. TCRdb called the 5' RACE reads again in MiXCR, with one record for every CDR3 protein. This sample yields under 300,000 distinct CDR3 sequences, of which 15% to 20% are seen a single time; approximately 22% belongs to the top ten. Sequenced: PBMCs or a T cell subset sorted from them (not recorded which). These receptors came from a man between 18 and 29 years old who had mild COVID-19 (a few samples of this study predate the infection). Cell type and time point are not known.

The chain combines TRBV6-6 with TRBJ2-1; D may be TRBD1 (6 bases). CDR3 size: 13 residues. Germline V gene lookup returns CDR1 MNHNY and CDR2 SVGAGI (reference sequence). V gave up 8 bases and J gave up 2 bases, with 10 bases separating them. CDR3 residues: CASAGGPYNEQFF. The CDR3 DNA reads as TGTGCCAGCGCTGGGGGCCCCTACAATGAGCAGTTCTTC.

This clonotype was detected only a few times. The J gene is TRBJ2-3, the V gene TRBV10-2, with a possible D match to TRBD1 (5 bases). V dropped 3 bases and J dropped 2 bases, with 27 bases sitting between them. CDR1 and CDR2 from the germline V gene are WSHSY and SAAADI. The CDR3 has 20 residues. The chain's CDR3 is CASSEVLNPKGKRPTDTQYF. In DNA form, the CDR3 reads TGCGCCAGCAGTGAAGTCCTCAACCCCAAGGGGAAGCGACCCACAGATACGCAGTATTTT.

This clonotype came up a few times. The rearrangement links TRBV15 to TRBJ2-1, with unresolved D. Germline V gene data show CDR1 as LNHNV and CDR2 as YYDKDF (reference sequence). With 0 bases removed from V and 10 bases from J, the gap between germline ends came to 7 bases. The CDR3 covers 12 residues. CDR3 coding DNA: TGTGCCACCAGCAGAGAGCTTGGCGAGCAGTTCTTC. Protein product: CATSRELGEQFF.

This clonotype was counted a few times. The chain carries TRBV7-2 and TRBJ2-3; D remains unclear. The CDR3 is 11 amino acids. CDR1 SGHTA and CDR2 FQGNSA come from the germline V gene. The germline V and J ends were trimmed by 8 bases and 2 bases, with 5 bases remaining between them. CDR3 protein: CASGLTDTQYF. In DNA, the CDR3 is TGTGCCAGCGGCCTCACAGATACGCAGTATTTT.

This clonotype occurred many times. The chain couples TRBV10-3 to TRBJ2-7; 7 bases align to TRBD1. V shed 6 bases and J 3 bases; nucleotides not matched to a gene: 5. The CDR3 runs to 13 residues. Germline loops: CDR1 ENHRY, CDR2 SYGVKD. CDR3: CAISPGTDYEQYF. CDR3 DNA sequence: TGTGCCATCAGCCCCGGGACAGACTACGAGCAGTACTTC.

V gene TRBV5-6 combines with J gene TRBJ1-3; D uncertain. The CDR3 has 16 amino acids. Germline-derived CDR1 and CDR2 are SGHDT and YYEEEE. Trimming shortened V by 0 bases and J by 4 bases, and 14 bases separated the two germline ends. This chain's CDR3 is CASSLEGRTAGNTIYF. The CDR3 region has the DNA TGTGCCAGCAGCTTGGAAGGGAGGACGGCCGGAAACACCATATATTTT.

The table lists this clonotype with many counts. The J gene is TRBJ2-2, the V gene TRBV5-1; the D gene is possibly TRBD2 (7 bases). The length of the CDR3 is 15 residues. Germline-derived CDR1 and CDR2 are SGHRS and YFSETQ. Trimming left V 3 bases short and J 4 bases short, with 13 bases between. In DNA form, the CDR3 reads TGCGCCAGCAGCTCACGGGGGGCGTCCACCGGGGAGCTGTTTTTT. Translating gives CASSSRGASTGELFF.

This chain joins TRBV9 and TRBJ2-5, with 8 bases that match TRBD2. V lost 4 bases and J lost 4; bases outside the gene matches: 3. Germline V CDR1 and CDR2: SGDLS, YYNGEE. The CDR3 runs to 13 residues. The CDR3 region is CASSIGLAETQYF. CDR3 bases: TGTGCCAGCAGCATCGGACTAGCAGAGACCCAGTACTTC.

The rearrangement links TRBV20-1 to TRBJ2-7; no definite D call. The CDR3 sequence is 14 residues long. Germline V gives CDR1 DFQATT, CDR2 SNEGSKA (reference sequence). The ends were cut back, 6 bases at V and 3 bases at J, with 18 bases in the middle. Here the CDR3 reads CSARLSPADYEQYV. The CDR3 nucleotides read TGCAGTGCCAGACTTTCCCCGGCGGACTACGAGCAGTACGTC.

This clonotype was counted between two and nine times. This chain joins TRBV7-9 and TRBJ1-6; D remains unclear. The V end lost 4 bases, the J end lost 0 bases, and 13 bases lay between the germline ends. Per germline, CDR1 SEHNR and CDR2 FQNEAQ (reference sequence). The CDR3 has 17 amino acids. This CDR3 reads CASSSELILSYNSPLHF. The CDR3 DNA follows: TGTGCCAGCAGCTCCGAACTGATACTCTCCTATAATTCACCCCTCCACTTT.

J is TRBJ2-7 and V is TRBV20-1; tentative D call: TRBD1 (6 bases). The germline V gene encodes CDR1 DFQATT and CDR2 SNEGSKA (reference sequence). The V gene lost 6 bases and the J gene lost 6 bases, with 12 bases spanning the gap. The CDR3 is 11 amino acids. CDR3 sequence: CSAAQGGEQYV. In DNA, the CDR3 is TGCAGTGCGGCACAGGGCGGCGAGCAGTACGTC.

This clonotype appeared many times. The rearrangement joins TRBV5-1 to TRBJ2-1; 8 positions match TRBD2. The CDR3 extends over 16 amino acids. The V gene's germline CDR1 is SGHRS and CDR2 YFSETQ. The ends lost 1 base at V and 9 bases at J; junction bases unmatched: 12. The DNA of the CDR3 is TGCGCCAGCAGCTTGAGGTCGGGGGGGGCCGTTGGTGAGCAGTTCTTC. Protein sequence: CASSLRSGGAVGEQFF.

The gene calls are TRBV25-1 and TRBJ1-2; TRBD1 might be the D (6 bases). CDR1 and CDR2 from the germline V gene are MGHDK and SYGVNS. The CDR3 runs 15 residues. Trimming removed 5 bases from V and 3 bases from J, with 16 bases in between. The CDR3, as DNA: TGTGCCAGCAGTAGCGGGCGGGGGCCCTACTATGGCTACACCTTC. Encoded protein: CASSSGRGPYYGYTF.

This clonotype came up a few times. The V gene is TRBV7-2, the J gene TRBJ2-5; TRBD2 matches at 10 bases. The CDR3 is 16 residues long. The J segment lost 1 base and the V segment lost 2 bases, leaving 4 bases of the junction unmatched. Germline V gene data show CDR1 as SGHTA and CDR2 as FQGNSA. CDR3 loop: CASSLLASGGQETQYF. The CDR3 DNA follows: TGTGCCAGCAGCTTATTGGCTAGCGGGGGCCAAGAGACCCAGTACTTC.

This clonotype has just a few counts. The V gene is TRBV6-5, the J gene TRBJ1-1; D gene ambiguous. The CDR3 sequence is 13 residues long. V lost 0 bases and J 11 bases, leaving 13 bases between the germline ends. CDR1 MNHEY and CDR2 SVGAGI come from the germline V gene. CDR3 protein: CASSYSGPGQAFF. The CDR3 nucleotides read TGTGCCAGCAGTTACTCCGGACCGGGCCAGGCTTTCTTT.

This clonotype was detected only a few times. The chain recombines TRBV9 with TRBJ1-6, with a tentative D call TRBD1 (5 bases). Deletions cut 1 base from V and 11 bases from J, with 19 bases between. From germline, CDR1 is SGDLS and CDR2 YYNGEE. This CDR3 comprises 16 residues. This chain's CDR3 is CASSVSPDSDVTPLHF. CDR3 bases: TGTGCCAGCAGCGTATCACCAGACAGCGACGTAACACCCCTCCACTTT.

This clonotype was observed a handful of times. The gene calls are TRBV4-3 and TRBJ1-1; D unclear. The CDR3 loop spans 15 amino acids. Germline V CDR1 and CDR2: LGHNA, YSLEER. Trimming shortened V by 0 bases and J by 0 bases, and 8 bases separated the two germline ends. CDR3 in amino acids: CASSQDRRMNTEAFF. The CDR3 DNA follows: TGCGCCAGCAGCCAAGATCGGAGAATGAACACTGAAGCTTTCTTT.

This rearrangement joins TRBV12-3 or TRBV12-4 to TRBJ2-1; the D gene is possibly TRBD1 (6 bases). The CDR3 extends over 16 amino acids. With 5 bases removed from V and 7 bases from J, the gap between germline ends came to 21 bases. The CDR3 nucleotides read TGTGCCAGCAGTCTATACGGGGCCCCTAGGGGGAATGAGCAGTTCTTC. Translated, it gives CASSLYGAPRGNEQFF.

The sample holds a few counts of this clonotype. The chain recombines TRBV29-1 with TRBJ2-7; the D gene is possibly TRBD1 (6 bases). From germline, CDR1 is SQVTM and CDR2 ANQGSEA. The CDR3 is made up of 12 amino acids. V gave up 5 bases and J gave up 7 bases, with 15 bases separating them. CDR3 coding DNA: TGCAGCGTTACACAGGGAACGGGAGAGCAGTACGTC. This encodes CSVTQGTGEQYV.

J is TRBJ2-7 and V is TRBV5-1; D might be TRBD2 (6 bases). CDR3 length: 15 residues. Trimming removed 4 bases from V and 3 bases from J, with 17 bases in between. The V gene's germline CDR1 is SGHRS and CDR2 YFSETQ. CDR3 sequence (DNA): TGCGCCAGCAGCCCTACAACGGGGGTGGTCTACGAGCAGTACTTC. The encoded protein is CASSPTTGVVYEQYF.

This clonotype appeared many times. This chain joins TRBV2 and TRBJ2-3, with 11 positions matching TRBD2. There are 14 residues in the CDR3. V lost 8 bases to trimming and J lost 2 bases; unmatched junction nucleotides: 3. Germline assignment: CDR1 SNHLY and CDR2 FYNNEI. CDR3 nucleotides: TGTGCCAGCCGTAGCGGGGGGGACACAGATACGCAGTATTTT. This encodes CASRSGGDTDTQYF.

This clonotype appeared a few times. V and J are TRBV12-3 or TRBV12-4 and TRBJ1-2, with D unresolved. Trimming shortened V by 6 bases and J by 3 bases, and 20 bases separated the two germline ends. The CDR3 has 16 amino acids. CDR3 coding DNA: TGTGCCAGCAGCTTAAGGGAGGCGGCGACCTACTATGGCTACACCTTC. It translates to CASSLREAATYYGYTF.

This sequence joins TRBV11-2 and TRBJ2-3, with D perhaps matching TRBD1 (5 bases). The germline gives CDR1 SGHAT, CDR2 FQNNGV. This CDR3 contains 13 residues. With 5 bases removed from V and 7 bases from J, the gap between germline ends came to 13 bases. The CDR3 nucleotides are TGTGCCAGCAGCCCGGACATCTTCAATACGCAGTATTTT. It codes for CASSPDIFNTQYF.

This clonotype was counted only a few times. A much larger clonotype is one base distant, so this may be a read error. V is TRBV9 and J is TRBJ2-5; unclear D gene. Looked up from germline, CDR1 is SGDLS and CDR2 is YYNGEE. The length of the CDR3 is 12 residues. This CDR3 is CPSSVEQETQYF. CDR3 in DNA: TGTCCCAGCAGCGTAGAGCAAGAGACCCAGTACTTC.